These T cell receptor beta chains were read from a single sample in a study of OX40 agonist ivuxolimab in advanced cancers. Assay used: immunoSEQ multiplex PCR; TCRdb lists only in-frame clones, some missing. The table has roughly 80,000 clones, roughly 85% seen once; the top ten hold under 0.75%. Here the sequenced sample was CD4+ or CD8+ T cells sorted from blood, taken in a trial of the OX40 agonist ivuxolimab. The receptors derive from an adult with an advanced solid tumor such as melanoma, head and neck, liver or kidney cancer. Both conserved end residues are part of each CDR3. The D gene is left open where the match is weak. Some rows mark clone size as missing; the rest say once, few, many or name a class of expanded clone.

>15|TRBJ2-7|.|.|TRBV27
CASSFPGLKNYEQYF
TGTGCCAGCAGTTTCCCGGGACTCAAAAACTACGAGCAGTACTTC
>14|TRBJ2-2|.|.|TRBV18
CASSPRGSTGELFF
TGTGCCAGCTCACCACGGGGGAGCACCGGGGAGCTGTTTTTT
>14|TRBJ2-7|.|.|TRBV9
CASSVDAFSYEQYF
TGTGCCAGCAGCGTAGATGCCTTTTCCTACGAGCAGTACTTC
>12|TRBJ2-5|.|.|TRBV27
CASATDIGTQYF
TGTGCCAGCGCGACAGACATTGGGACCCAGTACTTC
>14|TRBJ2-1|.|TRBD1|TRBV5-4
CASSPRGLIDEQFF
TGTGCCAGCAGCCCCAGGGGGCTAATAGATGAGCAGTTCTTC
>12|TRBJ2-5|.|.|TRBV11-2
CASSPLQETQYF
TGTGCCAGCAGCCCGCTTCAAGAGACCCAGTACTTC
>19|TRBJ2-3|.|TRBD2|TRBV7-2
CASSFPRGKRGSSTDTQYF
TGTGCCAGCAGCTTTCCCCGTGGGAAGCGGGGGTCTAGCACAGATACGCAGTATTTT
>15|TRBJ1-4|.|TRBD1|TRBV5-4
CASSTGTGGNEKLFF
TGTGCCAGCAGCACCGGGACAGGGGGCAACGAAAAACTGTTTTTT
>16|TRBJ1-2|.|TRBD1|TRBV4-3
CASSQGMGQGHYGYTF
TGCGCCAGCAGCCAAGGCATGGGACAGGGCCACTATGGCTACACCTTC
>12|TRBJ1-2|.|.|TRBV7-2
CASSLFFTGYTF
TGTGCCAGCAGCTTATTTTTTACGGGCTACACCTTC
>18|TRBJ1-6|once|.|TRBV27
CASSLSIPGSSYNSPLHF
TGTGCCAGCAGTTTATCGATCCCCGGCAGCTCCTATAATTCACCCCTCCACTTT
>24|TRBJ2-7|.|TRBD2|TRBV29-1
CSGPPRRDINPNNSGGGRPYEQYF
TGCAGCGGCCCCCCCCGCCGGGACATTAATCCGAACAATAGCGGGGGGGGCCGACCCTACGAGCAGTACTTC